Each of the 30 T cell receptor beta chains below was sequenced from the same sample in a study of T cells in Graves' hyperthyroidism and ophthalmopathy. Amplification targeted TCR beta CDR3 regions from RNA transcripts. The HTBI set primed first-round TCR CDR3 RT-PCR. TCRdb reanalysed the multiplex PCR reads using MiXCR and keeps one entry per CDR3 protein. The table lists around 260,000 distinct CDR3 sequences, 25% of them singletons. Sequencing input: blood. Receptors were obtained from a man aged 35 to 55 with Graves' hyperthyroidism that later progressed to Graves' ophthalmopathy.

This clonotype was observed a few times. The V gene is TRBV3-1, the J gene TRBJ1-3, with no clear D. The CDR3 totals 16 residues. Per the germline V gene, CDR1 is LGHDT and CDR2 is YNNKEL (reference sequence). V dropped 0 bases and J dropped 5 bases, with 14 bases sitting between them. CDR3 sequence reads: CASSQDGRRERNTIYF. For the CDR3, the DNA is TGTGCCAGCAGCCAAGATGGGAGAAGAGAGCGAAACACCATATATTTT.

There are many counts of this clonotype. J is TRBJ2-4 and V is TRBV3-1, with D perhaps TRBD2 (5 bases). This CDR3 contains 11 residues. Per the germline V gene, CDR1 is LGHDT and CDR2 is YNNKEL (reference sequence). The V end lost 4 bases, the J end lost 8 bases, and 6 bases lay between the germline ends. The CDR3 DNA follows: TGTGCCAGCAGCCGGCGGGACATTCAGTACTTC. Its protein is CASSRRDIQYF.

The table lists this clonotype with many counts. This chain uses TRBV2 with TRBJ2-5, with D possibly TRBD2 on 5 matching bases. Germline V CDR1 and CDR2: SNHLY, FYNNEI. The CDR3 sequence is 17 residues long. V gave up 3 bases and J gave up 2 bases, with 19 bases separating them. DNA of the CDR3: TGTGCCAGCAGTGAGTCTACACGGGGTAGAGGTCAAGAGACCCAGTACTTC. This gives the protein CASSESTRGRGQETQYF. Supplemented by reference TRBV2 and TRBJ2-5, the full variable domain reads EPEVTQTPSHQVTQMGQEVILRCVPISNHLYFYWYRQILGQKVEFLVSFYNNEISEKSEIFDDQFSVERPDGSNFTLKIRSTKLEDSAMYFCASSESTRGRGQETQYFGPGTRLLVL.

The table lists this clonotype with many counts. This chain uses TRBV11-2 with TRBJ2-7, with 9 bases fitting TRBD2. V gave up 1 base and J gave up 7 bases; unmatched junction bases: 5. Germline V gene lookup returns CDR1 SGHAT and CDR2 FQNNGV. This CDR3 has 14 residues. The CDR3 nucleotides read TGTGCCAGCAGCTTAGTTGCGGGAGGGGGAGAGCAGTACTTC. Translating gives CASSLVAGGGEQYF. Supplemented by reference TRBV11-2 and TRBJ2-7, the full variable domain reads EAGVAQSPRYKIIEKRQSVAFWCNPISGHATLYWYQQILGQGPKLLIQFQNNGVVDDSQLPKDRFSAERLKGVDSTLKIQPAKLEDSAVYLCASSLVAGGGEQYFGPGTRLTVT.

The sample holds many counts of this clonotype. The J gene is TRBJ1-1, the V gene TRBV30; D uncertain. Per the germline V gene, CDR1 is GTSNPN and CDR2 is SVGIG (reference sequence). V dropped 1 base and J dropped 7 bases, with 7 bases sitting between them. This CDR3 region has 11 residues. CDR3 amino acids: CAWSGVDEAFF. The CDR3 DNA reads TGTGCCTGGAGTGGGGTCGATGAAGCTTTCTTT.

V is TRBV6-1 and J is TRBJ2-5; possibly TRBD1 for D (5 bases). V was pared by 7 bases and J by 2 bases, with 17 bases between. CDR1 is MNHNS, CDR2 SASEGT, per germline. This CDR3 has 15 amino acids. CDR3 region: CASKNRNFPQETQYF. DNA of the CDR3: TGTGCCAGCAAAAACAGGAACTTCCCTCAAGAGACCCAGTACTTC.

The rearrangement links TRBV15 to TRBJ2-7; D is ambiguous. CDR1 is LNHNV, CDR2 YYDKDF, per germline (reference sequence). Trimming removed 0 bases at V and 6 bases at J, with 9 bases between. There are 13 residues in the CDR3. CDR3 in DNA: TGTGCCACCAGCAGAGAAGATTTCGGCGAGCAGTACTTC. This translates into CATSREDFGEQYF.

This clonotype has at least ten counts. V usage is TRBV19 and J usage is TRBJ1-3; D gene ambiguous. Germline CDR1 and CDR2: LNHDA and SQIVND (reference sequence). The V and J ends lost 2 bases and 2 bases respectively, with 7 bases between them. The CDR3 has 14 residues. CDR3 protein: CASSITAAGNTIYF. Here the CDR3 DNA reads TGTGCCAGTAGTATAACGGCAGCTGGAAACACCATATATTTT.

This clonotype was recorded many times. This rearrangement joins TRBV11-2 to TRBJ2-5; TRBD2 agrees at 11 bases. This CDR3 is 16 amino acids long. The trim removed 5 bases at V and 5 bases at J, leaving 10 bases unmatched. Germline CDR1 SGHAT, CDR2 FQNNGV. CDR3 DNA sequence: TGTGCCAGCAGCCGAATTAGCGGGAGGGCCGGGGAGACCCAGTACTTC. It specifies CASSRISGRAGETQYF. Together with reference TRBV11-2 and TRBJ2-5, the CDR3 gives the full variable domain: EAGVAQSPRYKIIEKRQSVAFWCNPISGHATLYWYQQILGQGPKLLIQFQNNGVVDDSQLPKDRFSAERLKGVDSTLKIQPAKLEDSAVYLCASSRISGRAGETQYFGPGTRLLVL.

This clonotype was seen many times. V is TRBV30 and J is TRBJ1-5; 7 bases agree with TRBD1. V shed 2 bases and J 5 bases; nucleotides not matched to a gene: 6. Germline values: CDR1 GTSNPN, CDR2 SVGIG (reference sequence). The CDR3 runs to 14 residues. The CDR3: CAWSTGTADQPQHF. CDR3 sequence (DNA): TGTGCCTGGAGTACCGGGACAGCGGATCAGCCCCAGCATTTT.

This clonotype has a handful of counts. At one boundary the junction diverges from the germline segment, which might be a read error. CDR3 sequence (DNA): TGTGCCAGCAGCTTTTCCCGAGCCCCAGAGACCCTGTACTTC. Its translation: CASSFSRAPETLYF. V is TRBV7-9 and J is TRBJ2-5; D gene unclear. Germline CDR1 SEHNR, CDR2 FQNEAQ (reference sequence). The CDR3 has 14 amino acids.

This clonotype was found many times. V and J are TRBV6-5 and TRBJ2-4; possible D gene TRBD1, 6 bases. The germline V gene encodes CDR1 MNHEY and CDR2 SVGAGI. V was shortened by 6 bases and J by 1 base, with 13 bases between the two germline ends. The CDR3 sequence is 15 residues long. The DNA for the CDR3 is TGTGCCAGCAGATTGACAGGCTCTGCCAAAAACATTCAGTACTTC. Translated, it gives CASRLTGSAKNIQYF.

The chain joins TRBV28 to TRBJ2-7, with a possible D match to TRBD2 (6 bases). The germline V and J ends were trimmed by 1 base and 2 bases, with 9 bases remaining between them. The germline V gene encodes CDR1 MDHEN and CDR2 SYDVKM. The CDR3 consists of 14 residues. CDR3 amino acids: CASSLFSGTYEQYF. The CDR3 region has the DNA TGTGCCAGCAGTTTATTTAGCGGCACCTACGAGCAGTACTTC.

V gene TRBV19 combines with J gene TRBJ2-7, with D unresolved. Germline CDR1 is LNHDA and CDR2 is SQIVND (reference sequence). CDR3 length equals 13 residues. The V and J ends lost 3 bases and 3 bases respectively, with 9 bases between them. The CDR3 spells CASSMVLYYEQYF. In nucleotides, the CDR3 is TGTGCCAGTAGTATGGTCTTATACTACGAGCAGTACTTC.

The chain couples TRBV29-1 to TRBJ2-7, with TRBD1 matching 8 bases. Germline V gene data show CDR1 as SQVTM and CDR2 as ANQGSEA. This CDR3 region has 14 residues. The V segment lost 1 base and the J segment 2 bases; nucleotides outside the gene matches: 4. This CDR3 reads CSVEGTGNTYEQYF. The DNA for the CDR3 is TGCAGCGTTGAAGGGACAGGGAACACCTACGAGCAGTACTTC.

This clonotype was counted at least ten times. The chain combines TRBV6-5 with TRBJ1-5; D unresolved. Germline loops: CDR1 MNHEY, CDR2 SVGAGI. V dropped 0 bases and J dropped 7 bases, with 13 bases sitting between them. This CDR3 comprises 15 residues. In DNA, the CDR3 is TGTGCCAGCAGTTACTCGAGGCTGGGTTCACAGCCCCAGCATTTT. Its translation: CASSYSRLGSQPQHF.

This clonotype was seen repeatedly, ten times or more. The chain has TRBV20-1 and TRBJ1-2, with D unclear. Trimming took off 3 bases at V and 8 bases at J, with 4 bases between the two ends. CDR3 length: 9 residues. Germline V gene data show CDR1 as DFQATT and CDR2 as SNEGSKA (reference sequence). The DNA for the CDR3 is TGCAGTGCTAGTCCGGGCTACACCTTC. Translating it yields CSASPGYTF.

The rearrangement joins TRBV7-9 to TRBJ2-2, with D perhaps matching TRBD1 (5 bases). Trimming removed 8 bases from V and 5 bases from J, with 15 bases in between. Germline V gives CDR1 SEHNR, CDR2 FQNEAQ (reference sequence). This CDR3 contains 14 residues. The CDR3, as DNA: TGTGCCAGCGACAGTCCAGGACGGACCGGGGAGCTGTTTTTT. Its translation is CASDSPGRTGELFF.

This clonotype was seen many times. V and J are TRBV30 and TRBJ2-2, with 8 bases lining up with TRBD1. CDR1 is GTSNPN, CDR2 SVGIG, per germline (reference sequence). The CDR3 is 12 amino acids. The trim removed 3 bases at V and 6 bases at J, leaving 0 bases unmatched. The CDR3 sequence: CAWRQGAGELFF. The DNA of the CDR3 is TGTGCCTGGAGACAGGGGGCCGGGGAGCTGTTTTTT.

This clonotype was recorded at least ten times. V gene TRBV12-3 or TRBV12-4 combines with J gene TRBJ2-7; 13 nucleotides match TRBD2. Losses at the gene ends were 10 bases for V and 0 bases for J; bases not matched to a gene: 3. This CDR3 has 14 residues. The CDR3 DNA is TGTGCCATCAGGACTAGCGGGAGCTCCTACGAGCAGTACTTC. This gives the protein CAIRTSGSSYEQYF.

This clonotype was detected ten times or more. The rearrangement uses TRBV30 and TRBJ2-7; 8 bases map to TRBD2. Unmatched junction bases numbered 3, after V lost 4 bases and J lost 1 base. This CDR3 has 13 residues. Germline V lookup: CDR1 GTSNPN, CDR2 SVGIG (reference sequence). In DNA, the CDR3 is TGTGCCTGGAAGTCGGGAGGGTCCTACGAGCAGTACTTC. Protein: CAWKSGGSYEQYF.

This clonotype occurred many times. V and J are TRBV12-3 or TRBV12-4 and TRBJ2-7; D perhaps matches TRBD1 (6 bases). This CDR3 is built from 14 residues. V dropped 2 bases and J dropped 5 bases, with 13 bases sitting between them. CDR3 residues: CASSLRQGLNEQYF. CDR3 DNA sequence: TGTGCCAGCAGTTTACGGCAGGGGTTAAACGAGCAGTACTTC.

This clonotype was seen ten or more times. The chain couples TRBV30 to TRBJ2-7; D is tentatively TRBD1 or TRBD2 (6 bases each). Germline CDR1 reads GTSNPN; CDR2 reads SVGIG (reference sequence). V gave up 0 bases and J gave up 1 base, with 10 bases separating them. This CDR3 has 14 amino acids. The CDR3 region has the DNA TGTGCCTGGAGTGTAGGCGGGACATCCTACGAGCAGTACTTC. Its protein is CAWSVGGTSYEQYF.

The chain links TRBV7-9 to TRBJ2-6; 7 nucleotides agree with TRBD1. Losses at the gene ends were 6 bases for V and 0 bases for J; bases not matched to a gene: 17. Looked up from germline, CDR1 is SEHNR and CDR2 is FQNEAQ (reference sequence). This CDR3 is built from 20 residues. This CDR3 is CASRLRRLGTDDSGANVLTF. CDR3 sequence (DNA): TGTGCCAGCAGACTTAGGAGGCTCGGGACAGATGACTCTGGGGCCAACGTCCTGACTTTC.

There are many counts of this clonotype. V and J are TRBV19 and TRBJ1-6; 11 bases fit TRBD1. V shed 4 bases and J 9 bases; nucleotides not matched to a gene: 2. The CDR3 is 14 residues long. CDR1 is LNHDA and CDR2 is SQIVND in the germline V gene (reference sequence). CDR3 bases: TGTGCCAGTAGTACGGACAGGGGGCGTTCACCCCTCCACTTT. Translated, it gives CASSTDRGRSPLHF.

This clonotype was seen at least ten times. The V gene is TRBV3-1, the J gene TRBJ1-2, with D possibly matching TRBD1 (5 bases). Germline CDR1 LGHDT, CDR2 YNNKEL (reference sequence). This CDR3 spans 13 amino acids. V was pared by 2 bases and J by 5 bases, with 9 bases between. DNA of the CDR3: TGTGCCAGCAGCCAATTGGGGGTGTATGGCTACACCTTC. This encodes CASSQLGVYGYTF.

Many counts were recorded for this clonotype. This chain joins TRBV5-1 and TRBJ1-1; D unresolved. The germline V gene encodes CDR1 SGHRS and CDR2 YFSETQ. Trimming pared 2 bases from V and 8 bases from J, leaving 7 bases between. CDR3 size: 11 residues. The CDR3 nucleotides read TGCGCCAGCAGCTTCGGGGTGGAAGCTTTCTTT. It yields the protein CASSFGVEAFF.

This clonotype was detected ten times or more. The chain recombines TRBV28 with TRBJ2-2, with 8 bases aligning to TRBD2. The trim removed 7 bases at V and 3 bases at J, leaving 13 bases unmatched. CDR3 length: 17 residues. Germline assignment: CDR1 MDHEN and CDR2 SYDVKM. DNA for the CDR3: TGTGCCAGCACTCGGTCAGCCAGCGGGAGATACACCGGGGAGCTGTTTTTT. Its translation is CASTRSASGRYTGELFF.

This clonotype has just a few counts. This rearrangement joins TRBV12-3 or TRBV12-4 to TRBJ2-7, with 14 bases fitting TRBD2. The CDR3 totals 16 residues. Trimming at V came to 5 bases and at J to 5 bases, leaving 8 bases not matched to a gene. The CDR3 sequence: CASSHRGTSGRNEQYF. The CDR3 region has the DNA TGTGCCAGCAGTCACCGTGGGACTAGCGGGAGAAACGAGCAGTACTTC.

This clonotype came up many times. V and J are TRBV7-6 and TRBJ2-7; no clear D gene. V shed 0 bases and J shed 2 bases, with 11 bases lying between them. The germline CDR1 and CDR2 sequences are SGHVS and FNYEAQ. The CDR3 loop spans 15 amino acids. CDR3 DNA: TGTGCCAGCAGCTTAGCTTCCGAAGGGACCTACGAGCAGTACTTC. Its translation is CASSLASEGTYEQYF. The full variable domain, in which reference TRBV7-6 and TRBJ2-7 provide the parts outside the CDR3, is GAGVSQSPRYKVTKRGQDVALRCDPISGHVSLYWYRQALGQGPEFLTYFNYEAQQDKSGLPNDRFSAERPEGSISTLTIQRTEQRDSAMYRCASSLASEGTYEQYFGPGTRLTVT.